This is a list of T cell receptor beta chains from one sample in a study of PD-1 blockade in classical Hodgkin lymphoma. Libraries were prepared by immunoSEQ multiplex PCR; TCRdb keeps only in-frame clonotypes and omits some of them. The profile shows around 31,000 clones, less than 90% of them singletons. Sample: CD4+ T cells from blood, taken at baseline. The receptors come from a human donor with classical Hodgkin lymphoma. The CDR3 runs from the conserved cysteine through the conserved F or W. D genes are given only for firm matches. A clone size is listed for some rows: how often the clone was seen (once, few, many), or a class if it is expanded.

clone_size: .; v_call: TRBV5-6; d_call: .; j_call: TRBJ2-2; cdr3_nt: TGTGCCAGCAGCTTGGTCAATCAGGGGCCTTACACCGGGGAGCTGTTTTTT; cdr3_aa: CASSLVNQGPYTGELFF
clone_size: .; v_call: TRBV5-1; d_call: .; j_call: TRBJ2-6; cdr3_nt: TGCGCCAGCAGCCTGCCAATCTCTGGGGCCAACGTCCTGACTTTC; cdr3_aa: CASSLPISGANVLTF
clone_size: .; v_call: TRBV13; d_call: TRBD2; j_call: TRBJ2-3; cdr3_nt: TGTGCCAGCAGCGCGGGACTAGCGCTTAGCACAGATACGCAGTATTTT; cdr3_aa: CASSAGLALSTDTQYF
clone_size: once; v_call: TRBV6-1; d_call: TRBD1; j_call: TRBJ2-7; cdr3_nt: TGTGCCAGCAGTGAAACCGGGACAGGGTACGAGCAGTACTTC; cdr3_aa: CASSETGTGYEQYF
clone_size: .; v_call: TRBV19; d_call: TRBD1; j_call: TRBJ2-7; cdr3_nt: TGTGCCAGTAGTCCCCGGACAGGGCCGAAATCCTACGAGCAGTACTTC; cdr3_aa: CASSPRTGPKSYEQYF
clone_size: .; v_call: TRBV15; d_call: .; j_call: TRBJ1-4; cdr3_nt: TGTGCCACCAGCAGATTCAATGAAAAACTGTTTTTT; cdr3_aa: CATSRFNEKLFF
clone_size: .; v_call: TRBV4-1; d_call: .; j_call: TRBJ2-1; cdr3_nt: TGCGCCAGCAGCCGGGCCAACTACAATGAGCAGTTCTTC; cdr3_aa: CASSRANYNEQFF
clone_size: .; v_call: TRBV7-2; d_call: TRBD2; j_call: TRBJ2-7; cdr3_nt: TGTGCCAGCAGCTCACCGGGACTAGCGGGAGAGATCCACTACGAGCAGTACTTC; cdr3_aa: CASSSPGLAGEIHYEQYF
clone_size: .; v_call: TRBV28; d_call: TRBD1; j_call: TRBJ1-3; cdr3_nt: TGTGCCAGCTGGACAGGGAGCTCTGGAAACACCATATATTTT; cdr3_aa: CASWTGSSGNTIYF
clone_size: .; v_call: TRBV5-1; d_call: TRBD2; j_call: TRBJ2-5; cdr3_nt: TGCGCCAGCAGTGTCCCAGCGGGAGTGGAGACCCAGTACTTC; cdr3_aa: CASSVPAGVETQYF
clone_size: .; v_call: TRBV6-5; d_call: TRBD2; j_call: TRBJ2-7; cdr3_nt: TGTGCCAGCAGTCCCTTAGCGGGACCCTACGAGCAGTACTTC; cdr3_aa: CASSPLAGPYEQYF
clone_size: .; v_call: TRBV11-2; d_call: .; j_call: TRBJ2-4; cdr3_nt: TGTGCCAGCACCTCCTACCCACTAGATCCCTTGGCCAAAAACATTCAGTACTTC; cdr3_aa: CASTSYPLDPLAKNIQYF
clone_size: .; v_call: TRBV7-2; d_call: TRBD2; j_call: TRBJ2-7; cdr3_nt: TGTGCCAGCAGCTTAGAGGGCGGGAGGAACTACGAGCAGTACTTC; cdr3_aa: CASSLEGGRNYEQYF
clone_size: .; v_call: TRBV10-3; d_call: .; j_call: TRBJ1-1; cdr3_nt: TGTGCCATCAGATTCGGACAGTCCGATGCTGAAGCTTTCTTT; cdr3_aa: CAIRFGQSDAEAFF
clone_size: .; v_call: TRBV11-2; d_call: TRBD2; j_call: TRBJ2-5; cdr3_nt: TGTGCCAGCAGCTTAGGACTAGCGGGAGGGCAAGAGACCCAGTACTTC; cdr3_aa: CASSLGLAGGQETQYF
clone_size: .; v_call: TRBV2; d_call: .; j_call: TRBJ2-7; cdr3_nt: TGTGCCAGCAGTGGACTCGAGCAGTACTTC; cdr3_aa: CASSGLEQYF
clone_size: .; v_call: TRBV19; d_call: TRBD1; j_call: TRBJ1-3; cdr3_nt: TGTGCCAGTAGTATGGTCCCAGGGGGCTCGGCCGGAAACACCATATATTTT; cdr3_aa: CASSMVPGGSAGNTIYF
clone_size: .; v_call: TRBV14; d_call: .; j_call: TRBJ2-1; cdr3_nt: TGTGCCAGCAGCCAATTCCAACTCTCCTACAATGAGCAGTTCTTC; cdr3_aa: CASSQFQLSYNEQFF
clone_size: once; v_call: TRBV19; d_call: TRBD1; j_call: TRBJ1-5; cdr3_nt: TGTGCCAGTAGTAACCACCGACAGGGGATTTCGAATCAGCCCCAGCATTTT; cdr3_aa: CASSNHRQGISNQPQHF
clone_size: .; v_call: TRBV5-1; d_call: .; j_call: TRBJ2-3; cdr3_nt: TGCGCCAGCAGCTTGGGTCCGGTCCTCACAGATACGCAGTATTTT; cdr3_aa: CASSLGPVLTDTQYF
clone_size: .; v_call: TRBV4-2; d_call: .; j_call: TRBJ1-2; cdr3_nt: TGTGCCAGCAGCCCAGGAGGCACAGTTCTCTATGGCTACACCTTC; cdr3_aa: CASSPGGTVLYGYTF
clone_size: once; v_call: TRBV5-6; d_call: .; j_call: TRBJ2-7; cdr3_nt: TGTGCCAGCAGCTTGTTCGGGGACGAGCAGTACTTC; cdr3_aa: CASSLFGDEQYF
clone_size: .; v_call: TRBV19; d_call: .; j_call: TRBJ2-6; cdr3_nt: TGTGCCAGTAGTATTCTGGACCGGGGAAGCTCTGGGGCCAACGTCCTGACTTTC; cdr3_aa: CASSILDRGSSGANVLTF
clone_size: .; v_call: TRBV5-1; d_call: TRBD1; j_call: TRBJ1-6; cdr3_nt: TGCGCCAGCAGCGACCGGGACAGGGGTGGGGATTCACCCCTCCACTTT; cdr3_aa: CASSDRDRGGDSPLHF
clone_size: once; v_call: TRBV4-1; d_call: .; j_call: TRBJ2-1; cdr3_nt: TGCGCCAGCAGCCAACCAGGACAGCGCTCCTACAATGAGCAGTTCTTC; cdr3_aa: CASSQPGQRSYNEQFF